The rows below give T cell receptor beta chains drawn from one sample of a study of T-cell reconstitution after alpha-beta-depleted transplantation in children. TCRdb processed the PCR reads anew with MiXCR; each CDR3 protein has one entry. The top ten hold about 28% of the sample, which has 800,000 to 1,000,000 distinct CDR3 sequences, 25% to 35% seen once. Sequences were derived from PBMCs, mostly from graft donor cells, sampled 360 days after TCRalphabeta/CD19-depleted stem cell transplant. Receptors originate from a boy under three years old who had a stem cell transplant for SCID, so the T cells may come from the graft donor. The conserved cysteine and the conserved F or W are not part of the CDR3 here. A clone size is listed for some rows: how often the clone was seen (once, few, many), or a class if it is expanded.

TRBV15,14,.,TRBJ1-6,ATSRVGIGSDSPLH
TRBV5-1,12,.,TRBJ2-7,ASSPSGALNEQY
TRBV24-1,13,few,TRBJ2-1,ATSDPGTTYNEQF
TRBV29-1,13,once,TRBJ2-7,SVETRTGGSFEQY
TRBV2,10,few,TRBJ2-4,ASCATWNIQY
TRBV20-1,12,few,TRBJ2-5,SASPGGPRETQY
TRBV24-1,14,few,TRBJ2-5,ATSAPGTGYQETQY
TRBV28,9,.,TRBJ1-5,ASSFWYDRH
TRBV12-3/TRBV12-4,12,once,TRBJ1-2,ASSGTVINYGYT
TRBV5-5,14,.,TRBJ2-1,ASSPGVERSYNEQF
TRBV2,12,few,TRBJ1-2,ASKQGAQNYGYT
TRBV30,14,.,TRBJ2-1,AWSVSFGEIYNEQF
TRBV7-6,14,many,TRBJ2-7,ASSLQGAGSSYEQY
TRBV6-5,12,few,TRBJ2-2,ASRLLPDTGELF
TRBV29-1,15,few,TRBJ2-5,SVSGLAGRLNGETQY
TRBV20-1,12,.,TRBJ2-7,SARWAGDIYEQY
TRBV6-1,7,.,TRBJ2-7,ASGRGQY
TRBV9,12,many,TRBJ2-7,ASSVHGLADEQY
TRBV10-3,11,few,TRBJ2-1,AISSPGGNEQF
TRBV7-9,14,few,TRBJ1-2,ASSAENREPILGYT
TRBV7-3,16,.,TRBJ2-1,ASSLTQFTGLGGYEQF
TRBV12-3/TRBV12-4,12,.,TRBJ1-3,ASTRQSSGNTIY
TRBV20-1,13,once,TRBJ2-2,SVPQGRGRTGELF
TRBV6-5,12,.,TRBJ2-1,ASSYRDGGGEQF
TRBV4-2,10,few,TRBJ2-5,ASSQDGRGLY
TRBV5-6,12,few,TRBJ1-6,ASSRGRSYSPLH
TRBV20-1,14,.,TRBJ2-5,SARDLERGGKETQY
TRBV28,14,.,TRBJ2-7,ASSPLAPMSSYEQY
TRBV6-1,13,.,TRBJ2-2,ASSARLANTGELF
TRBV5-6,14,few,TRBJ2-7,ASSFSTGDLSYEQY
TRBV15,15,many,TRBJ2-5,ATSSGSGLTARETQY
TRBV4-3,14,once,TRBJ1-1,ASSQDFHAGGTEAF
TRBV3-1,13,.,TRBJ1-5,ATSQQANSNQPQH
TRBV4-2,16,few,TRBJ2-2,ASSQVLVAFSIPGELF
TRBV25-1,14,.,TRBJ2-7,ASSVTGTGALYEQY
TRBV12-3/TRBV12-4,17,few,TRBJ2-2,ASSLRFATTGRNTGELF
TRBV4-1,12,few,TRBJ1-4,ASSQGGNGEKLF
TRBV28,13,.,TRBJ1-2,ASSPFLGQGSGYT